This TCR beta chain was profiled in a study of glioma-infiltrating T cells after dendritic cell vaccination. Study-level information: Autologous tumor lysate-pulsed dendritic cell vaccination was given between the early 2000s and the early 2010s.

Time point indicated: after dendritic cell vaccination, including at tumor progression/relapse. The CDR3 runs to 14 residues. Germline V CDR1 and CDR2: SGHRS, YFSETQ. With 4 bases removed from V and 2 bases from J, the gap between germline ends came to 10 bases. Libraries were prepared by immunoSEQ multiplex PCR; TCRdb keeps only in-frame clonotypes and omits some of them. The sample holds tens of thousands of clones, approximately 90% seen once. This clonotype originated in a human donor with glioblastoma. This chain connects TRBV5-1 to TRBJ1-3; D unclear. The sample consisted of blood, taken after dendritic cell vaccination. CDR3 in DNA: TGCGCCAGCAGCCCCGTTCTTGCTGGAAACACCATATATTTT. This codes for CASSPVLAGNTIYF.